This T cell receptor beta chain was recorded in a study of shared clonotypes between healthy human individuals. As for the study in general: Per donor, CD8 memory used one plate, CD8 naive used two, CD4 memory used three and CD4 naive used three. The study's findings and limits: Rarefaction curves obtained for sorted subsets showed sequencing incomplete despite large depth. Blood was the sole source, and tissue repertoires probably differ.

Only CD45RO-negative cells positively selected for CCR7 counted as naive CD8 cells, so terminally differentiated effector memory CD45RA+ cells were excluded. Donors comprised healthy HIV-negative adults lacking recent acute infections or vaccinations. Trimming cost V 8 bases and J 5 bases; bases outside gene matches: 10. Germline V CDR1 and CDR2: MNHNS, SASEGT. This CDR3 spans 14 amino acids. Note on this clone: What it binds is unknown.

Sequencing was performed with immunoSEQ multiplex PCR; in TCRdb, only in-frame clones are kept and a portion is missing. The sample has about 600,000 clones; nearly 97% are singletons. The sequencing input was naive CD8+ T cells sorted from blood. This chain joins TRBV6-1 and TRBJ1-1; 8 bases map to TRBD1. The TCR comes from a woman in her 30s in good health. Written as DNA, the CDR3 is TGTGCCAGCTCGGGGCAGGGGGCTTGGACTGAAGCTTTCTTT. Protein product: CASSGQGAWTEAFF.